The 17 T cell receptor beta chains below all came from one sample that was sequenced in a study of cytomegalovirus exposure and HLA in healthy donors. 13 Jbeta primers and 60 Vbeta primers were used for the PCR. Using immunoSEQ multiplex PCR, the repertoire was profiled, and TCRdb retains in-frame clones only, with some absent. Among under 200,000 clones listed, 82% were seen once. Specimen: PBMCs. The receptors come from a man aged 45 to 65 in good health and CMV-seropositive.

This clone was seen a handful of times. The genes are TRBV6-1 and TRBJ2-1; a possible D gene is TRBD2 (6 bases). The CDR3 covers 14 residues. The V end was cut by 3 bases, the J end by 0 bases, with 6 bases between. The germline V gene has CDR1 MNHNS and CDR2 SASEGT. The CDR3 DNA reads TGTGCCAGCAGTGAGCGGGGCTCCTACAATGAGCAGTTCTTC. The encoded protein is CASSERGSYNEQFF.

The chain couples TRBV6-5 to TRBJ2-1; tentative D call: TRBD2 (7 bases). Trimming left V 4 bases short and J 4 bases short, with 14 bases between. The CDR3 is 15 amino acids. The germline gives CDR1 MNHEY, CDR2 SVGAGI. CDR3 sequence reads: CASSSGGLRYNEQFF. The DNA of the CDR3 is TGTGCCAGCAGTTCCGGGGGGCTAAGGTACAATGAGCAGTTCTTC.

This clone was counted a single time. The chain combines TRBV18 with TRBJ2-7; 7 bases line up with TRBD1. Germline V gives CDR1 KGHSH, CDR2 LQKENI. The CDR3 covers 13 residues. The V segment lost 3 bases and the J segment 2 bases; nucleotides outside the gene matches: 1. The CDR3, as DNA: TGTGCCAGCTCACCGGACAGGCCCTACGAGCAGTACTTC. Translation: CASSPDRPYEQYF.

J is TRBJ2-1 and V is TRBV9; 8 positions agree with TRBD2. Germline assignment: CDR1 SGDLS and CDR2 YYNGEE. The CDR3 is 15 residues long. Trimming cost V 3 bases and J 6 bases; bases outside gene matches: 8. The CDR3 sequence: CASSGLAGIFNEQFF. The CDR3 DNA reads as TGTGCCAGCAGCGGATTAGCGGGGATCTTCAATGAGCAGTTCTTC.

The CDR3 coding sequence is TGTGCCCCAACCTCCCGGGAAGCAACCTACGAGCAGTACTTC. This gives the protein CAPTSREATYEQYF. The V and J genes are TRBV9 and TRBJ2-7; D possibly corresponds to TRBD2 (5 bases). Germline V CDR1 and CDR2: SGDLS, YYNGEE. This CDR3 is 14 amino acids long. Trimming cost V 10 bases and J 2 bases, with 19 bases left between them.

This rearrangement joins TRBV18 to TRBJ2-2, with D possibly matching TRBD1 (5 bases). The CDR3 length is 16 residues. Germline V gives CDR1 KGHSH, CDR2 LQKENI. V lost 3 bases and J lost 0, with 11 bases in between. The CDR3 loop reads CASSPQGRSNTGELFF. The CDR3 DNA reads as TGTGCCAGCTCACCGCAGGGTCGTTCGAACACCGGGGAGCTGTTTTTT.

The chain combines TRBV28 with TRBJ2-1; 9 bases match TRBD2. The V gene end was trimmed by 4 bases and the J gene end by 6 bases; junction bases not matched to a gene: 4. The CDR3 totals 14 residues. The V gene's germline CDR1 is MDHEN and CDR2 SYDVKM. CDR3 amino acids: CASSSRGGFNEQFF. The CDR3 region has the DNA TGTGCCAGCAGTTCGCGGGGGGGATTCAATGAGCAGTTCTTC.

This clone was counted between two and nine times. This chain joins TRBV6-6 and TRBJ2-7; 7 bases map to TRBD1. V was pared by 2 bases and J by 0 bases, with 4 bases of the junction left unmatched. The length of the CDR3 is 15 residues. Germline V gene lookup returns CDR1 MNHNY and CDR2 SVGAGI (reference sequence). CDR3 DNA sequence: TGTGCCAGCAGTTACCCCGGGACAGACTCCTACGAGCAGTACTTC. It specifies CASSYPGTDSYEQYF.

The V call is TRBV6-5, the J call TRBJ2-2, with a possible D match to TRBD1 (5 bases). In germline, CDR1 is MNHEY, CDR2 SVGAGI. The length of the CDR3 is 15 residues. With 6 bases removed from V and 6 bases from J, the gap between germline ends came to 17 bases. CDR3 residues: CASRSDNRLPGELFF. In DNA form, the CDR3 reads TGTGCCAGCAGATCGGACAACCGACTGCCCGGGGAGCTGTTTTTT.

With regard to this clone: In the same sample, other DNA sequences code for this CDR3. V gene TRBV5-1 combines with J gene TRBJ2-2; unclear D gene. The CDR3 is 13 residues long. V was trimmed by 1 base and J by 2 bases, leaving 3 bases between them. Germline V lookup: CDR1 SGHRS, CDR2 YFSETQ. CDR3 nucleotides: TGCGCCAGCAGCTTGCCAAACACCGGGGAGCTGTTTTTT. This encodes CASSLPNTGELFF.

J is TRBJ2-2 and V is TRBV5-1; 9 bases line up with TRBD2. The germline V gene has CDR1 SGHRS and CDR2 YFSETQ. V was clipped by 4 bases and J by 6 bases; unmatched bases: 7. This CDR3 has 15 amino acids. The CDR3 DNA follows: TGCGCCAGCAGCCCACCGGGACTAGCAGCCGGGGAGCTGTTTTTT. Translated: CASSPPGLAAGELFF. Filled out from reference TRBV5-1 and TRBJ2-2, the complete variable domain reads KAGVTQTPRYLIKTRGQQVTLSCSPISGHRSVSWYQQTPGQGLQFLFEYFSETQRNKGNFPGRFSGRQFSNSRSEMNVSTLELGDSALYLCASSPPGLAAGELFFGEGSRLTVL.

This clone was recorded once. The V gene is TRBV10-3, the J gene TRBJ1-3, with D maybe TRBD1 (5 bases). Germline CDR1 ENHRY, CDR2 SYGVKD. The V end lost 6 bases, the J end lost 0 bases, and 21 bases lay between the germline ends. CDR3 size: 18 residues. The CDR3 sequence is CAIRADGTGDYSGNTIYF. The CDR3 bases are TGTGCCATCAGAGCAGACGGGACGGGGGACTACTCTGGAAACACCATATATTTT.

This clone was counted only a few times. The V call is TRBV19, the J call TRBJ2-7; 8 nucleotides agree with TRBD1. The CDR3 covers 15 residues. J lost 2 bases, V lost 1 base, and 4 bases had no gene match. Per germline, CDR1 LNHDA and CDR2 SQIVND (reference sequence). CDR3 sequence: CASSIGTGFAYEQYF. In DNA, the CDR3 is TGTGCCAGTAGTATAGGGACAGGGTTTGCCTACGAGCAGTACTTC. Drawing the rest from reference TRBV19 and TRBJ2-7, the complete variable domain is DGGITQSPKYLFRKEGQNVTLSCEQNLNHDAMYWYRQDPGQGLRLIYYSQIVNDFQKGDIAEGYSVSREKKESFPLTVTSAQKNPTAFYLCASSIGTGFAYEQYFGPGTRLTVT.

V usage is TRBV19 and J usage is TRBJ2-7, with D possibly matching TRBD1 (6 bases). There are 17 residues in the CDR3. CDR1 and CDR2 (germline): LNHDA, SQIVND (reference sequence). V lost 7 bases to trimming and J lost 0 bases, with 22 bases between them. CDR3 in DNA: TGTGCCAGTACCTCAACCTCGGGTAGGACAGCCTCCTACGAGCAGTACTTC. This gives the protein CASTSTSGRTASYEQYF. The full variable domain, completed using reference TRBV19 and TRBJ2-7, is DGGITQSPKYLFRKEGQNVTLSCEQNLNHDAMYWYRQDPGQGLRLIYYSQIVNDFQKGDIAEGYSVSREKKESFPLTVTSAQKNPTAFYLCASTSTSGRTASYEQYFGPGTRLTVT.

The chain has TRBV7-9 and TRBJ1-2, with TRBD1 matching over 8 bases. J lost 4 bases, V lost 5 bases, and 9 bases had no gene match. The CDR3 has 15 residues. Germline-derived CDR1 and CDR2 are SEHNR and FQNEAQ (reference sequence). CDR3 loop: CASSHGQGGSYGYTF. In DNA, the CDR3 is TGTGCCAGCAGCCACGGACAGGGAGGTAGCTATGGCTACACCTTC.

The chain has TRBV6-5 and TRBJ1-1; maybe TRBD1 (5 bases). This CDR3 has 11 residues. Per the germline V gene, CDR1 is MNHEY and CDR2 is SVGAGI. Trimming stripped 8 bases from V and 4 bases from J, with 8 bases between. The DNA of the CDR3 is TGTGCCAGCGGGGGAGGCACTGAAGCTTTCTTT. It specifies CASGGGTEAFF.

CDR3 region: CASSYRDSFSYEQYF. The CDR3, as DNA: TGTGCCAGCAGTTACCGGGACAGTTTCTCCTACGAGCAGTACTTC. The chain carries TRBV7-9 and TRBJ2-7, with TRBD1 matching 7 bases. V dropped 6 bases and J dropped 0; count of bases not matched to a gene: 8. Germline V gene data show CDR1 as SEHNR and CDR2 as FQNEAQ (reference sequence). The CDR3 consists of 15 residues.